The 10 T cell receptor beta chains reported below all come from one sample, sequenced in a study of vaccination and CD4 T cells after COVID-19. Antigen specificity for these receptors is unknown. CD4+ T cells that had been cultured provided DNA sequenced with the Oncomine TCR Beta short-read assay. TCRdb re-called the PCR reads with MiXCR, one entry per CDR3 protein. Of under 20,000 distinct CDR3 sequences in the sample, 35% to 50% were seen once. Treatment here: roughly 10-day PBMC culture with coronavirus spike peptide pools or control peptides (ViraFEST assay). Material: CD4+ T cells from blood, cultured in vitro, obtained before SARS-CoV-2 vaccination. The receptors shown here come from a human donor who had recovered from COVID-19.

The chain joins TRBV6-1 to TRBJ1-3, with D hard to call. This CDR3 contains 15 residues. Looked up from germline, CDR1 is MNHNS and CDR2 is SASEGT. Trimming stripped 7 bases from V and 4 bases from J, with 17 bases between. This CDR3 reads CASTHTQSSGNTIYF. For the CDR3, the DNA is TGTGCCAGCACTCATACGCAGAGCTCCGGAAACACCATATATTTT.

The CDR3 sequence is CASSSTGAQPQHF. CDR3 nucleotides: TGTGCCAGCAGCTCAACAGGGGCTCAGCCCCAGCATTTT. V gene TRBV7-9 combines with J gene TRBJ1-5; the match to TRBD1 covers 7 bases. The CDR3 loop spans 13 amino acids. V was pared by 4 bases and J by 6 bases, with 3 bases of the junction left unmatched. CDR1 SEHNR and CDR2 FQNEAQ come from the germline V gene (reference sequence). Full variable domain (outside the CDR3, taken from reference TRBV7-9 and TRBJ1-5): DTGVSQNPRHKITKRGQNVTFRCDPISEHNRLYWYRQTLGQGPEFLTYFQNEAQLEKSRLLSDRFSAERPKGSFSTLEIQRTEQGDSAMYLCASSSTGAQPQHFGDGTRLSIL.

The chain is built from TRBV19 and TRBJ2-7, with a tentative D call TRBD2 (5 bases). This CDR3 is 13 amino acids long. The germline gives CDR1 LNHDA, CDR2 SQIVND (reference sequence). V shed 4 bases and J shed 2 bases, with 9 bases lying between them. The CDR3 DNA is TGTGCCAGTAGTAGGACTCCTGCCTACGAGCAGTACTTC. It specifies CASSRTPAYEQYF.

This rearrangement joins TRBV24-1 to TRBJ2-3; a possible D gene is TRBD1 (6 bases). Deletions cut 4 bases from V and 1 base from J, with 11 bases between. Germline CDR1 KGHDR, CDR2 SFDVKD. This CDR3 comprises 15 residues. CDR3 amino acids: CATSDRRQGTDTQYF. CDR3 DNA sequence: TGTGCCACCAGTGACCGCAGACAGGGCACAGATACGCAGTATTTT.

This rearrangement joins TRBV6-2 or TRBV6-3 to TRBJ2-5, with TRBD2 identical over 7 bases. The V gene end was trimmed by 0 bases and the J gene end by 6 bases; junction bases not matched to a gene: 4. The CDR3 is 14 residues long. From germline, CDR1 is MNHEY and CDR2 SVGEGT. The CDR3: CASSYSTGGKTQYF. The DNA for the CDR3 is TGTGCCAGCAGTTACTCAACGGGGGGAAAGACCCAGTACTTC.

The chain couples TRBV11-2 to TRBJ2-2; no firm D call. Trimming took off 5 bases at V and 3 bases at J, with 7 bases between the two ends. Looked up from germline, CDR1 is SGHAT and CDR2 is FQNNGV. The CDR3 is made up of 13 amino acids. This chain's CDR3 is CASSARYTGELFF. The CDR3 DNA reads TGTGCCAGCAGCGCCCGTTACACCGGGGAGCTGTTTTTT.

In its sample, this clonotype was seen a few times. This chain connects TRBV11-2 to TRBJ2-7; D might be TRBD1 or TRBD2, each matching 5 bases. The CDR3 contains 14 residues. Trimming removed 5 bases from V and 6 bases from J, with 17 bases in between. Germline V gene lookup returns CDR1 SGHAT and CDR2 FQNNGV. CDR3 in DNA: TGTGCCAGCAGCCCGATCTCGAGGGGCTCCGAGCAGTACTTC. Its translation: CASSPISRGSEQYF.

This clonotype came up a few times. The V call is TRBV19, the J call TRBJ1-5; 9 bases fit TRBD1. V was clipped by 5 bases and J by 8 bases; unmatched bases: 10. Germline V gene data show CDR1 as LNHDA and CDR2 as SQIVND (reference sequence). CDR3 length: 15 residues. This CDR3 reads CASSPPTGGYEPQHF. The CDR3, as DNA: TGTGCCAGTAGTCCACCGACAGGGGGTTACGAGCCCCAGCATTTT.

This clonotype has just a few counts. The rearrangement joins TRBV7-2 to TRBJ1-3; D remains unclear. This CDR3 comprises 12 residues. Trimming left V 4 bases short and J 5 bases short, with 6 bases between. Germline CDR1 and CDR2: SGHTA and FQGNSA. This chain's CDR3 is CASSSERNTIYF. CDR3 coding DNA: TGTGCCAGCAGCTCTGAGCGAAACACCATATATTTT. Full variable domain (rest looked up from reference TRBV7-2 and TRBJ1-3): GAGVSQSPSNKVTEKGKDVELRCDPISGHTALYWYRQSLGQGLEFLIYFQGNSAPDKSGLPSDRFSAERTGGSVSTLTIQRTQQEDSAVYLCASSSERNTIYFGEGSWLTVV.

The chain uses TRBV7-9 and TRBJ1-1; TRBD1 is a possible D gene (6 bases). This CDR3 is 12 amino acids long. In germline, CDR1 is SEHNR, CDR2 FQNEAQ (reference sequence). V shed 7 bases and J shed 3 bases, with 9 bases lying between them. The chain's CDR3 is CASNRVDTEAFF. CDR3 in DNA: TGTGCCAGCAACAGGGTAGACACTGAAGCTTTCTTT.